This TCR beta chain came from a study of T cell responses to AZD1222 COVID-19 vaccine. General study results and limits: In a largely white British group with more females than males, clonal diversity was possibly underestimated.

In this sample, this clone turned up once. The antigen is not known. V was pared by 2 bases and J by 4 bases, with 16 bases between. The CDR3 spans 15 residues. Germline V gives CDR1 SGHRS, CDR2 YFSETQ. Using immunoSEQ multiplex PCR, the repertoire was profiled, and TCRdb retains in-frame clones only, with some absent. The sample gives about 89,000 clones, 75% to 95% of which show up once; roughly 12% is in the top ten. The specimen comprised peripheral blood, sampled 28 days after the second AZD1222 dose. The origin of this receptor is an adult who received the AZD1222 COVID-19 vaccine. This chain links TRBV5-1 with TRBJ2-7; the D is unclear. The CDR3 sequence: CASSFGVSASYEQYF. Here the CDR3 DNA reads TGCGCCAGCAGCTTTGGTGTTTCGGCGAGTTACGAGCAGTACTTC.